The clone carrying this TCR beta chain was seen many times. Its antigen is unidentified. The entry originates in a study of CD8 T cells in ankylosing spondylitis. General observations from the study: Disease-linked clones were found to be CD8+ and relatively rare in peripheral blood. Disease-linked clones reportedly concentrated significantly in matched ankylosing spondylitis synovial fluid.

MiXCR, run by TCRdb on the 5' RACE reads, gives a single entry per CDR3 protein. The sample consists of fewer than 80,000 distinct CDR3 sequences, approximately 5.3% of them appearing once. The ends were cut back, 4 bases at V and 8 bases at J, with 11 bases in the middle. Germline V gives CDR1 LGHDT, CDR2 YNNKEL (reference sequence). This CDR3 has 13 residues. The chain recombines TRBV3-1 with TRBJ2-2; D not resolved. The sequence was obtained from a male donor with ankylosing spondylitis or in good health (not recorded which). Sequencing input: blood, either unsorted or a sorted T cell fraction (not recorded which). The CDR3 region has the DNA TGTGCCAGCAGCCTTAGCATTAAAGGGGAGCTGTTTTTT. Translating gives CASSLSIKGELFF. Together with reference TRBV3-1 and TRBJ2-2, the CDR3 gives the full variable domain: DTAVSQTPKYLVTQMGNDKSIKCEQNLGHDTMYWYKQDSKKFLKIMFSYNNKELIINETVPNRFSPKSPDKAHLNLHINSLELGDSAVYFCASSLSIKGELFFGEGSRLTVL.